One and the same sample provided the 29 T cell receptor beta chains below, sequenced in a study of Tregs in tolerant kidney transplant recipients. Measured with immunoSEQ multiplex PCR; TCRdb has only the in-frame clones, and not every one. The sample table includes about 30,000 clones. The specimen comprised CD8+ T cells from blood, sampled before the transplant. The receptor set was obtained from a human donor who received a combined kidney and bone marrow transplant.

Note on this clone: The read falls 3 residues short of the CDR3 end, and the missing part is taken from the germline J gene. The chain employs TRBV20-1 and TRBJ2-7; D is possibly TRBD2 (5 bases). Trimming took 3 bases from V and 1 from J, leaving 7 bases between them. Germline V gene sequence: CDR1 DFQATT, CDR2 SNEGSKA (reference sequence). The CDR3 length is 12 residues. CDR3 loop: CSASGDSYEQYF. The part of the CDR3 DNA that was read is TGCAGTGCTAGCGGGGATTCCTACGAG.

Of note for this clone: Sequencing ends 3 residues short of the CDR3 end; the germline J gene provides the rest. J is TRBJ2-1 and V is TRBV18, with D perhaps TRBD2 (5 bases). V was pared by 0 bases and J by 6 bases, with 9 bases between. This CDR3 is 14 amino acids long. The germline V gene has CDR1 KGHSH and CDR2 LQKENI. The CDR3 reads CASSPPIRGNEQFF. Incomplete CDR3 DNA: TGTGCCAGCTCACCACCGATACGGGGCAATGAG.

As regards this clone: The read falls 3 residues short of the CDR3 end, and the missing part is taken from the germline J gene. The chain joins TRBV27 to TRBJ1-2, with D perhaps TRBD1 (6 bases). Per the germline V gene, CDR1 is MNHEY and CDR2 is SMNVEV (reference sequence). Trimming shortened V by 4 bases and J by 4 bases, and 13 bases separated the two germline ends. The CDR3 runs to 14 residues. The sequenced part of the CDR3 DNA is TGTGCCAGCAGTTACCTGGGAGGGGGCTATGGC. Translating gives CASSYLGGGYG. The whole CDR3 protein reads CASSYLGGGYGYTF.

With regard to this clone: The DNA ends 3 residues before the CDR3 does, and the rest of the CDR3 is filled in from the germline J gene. This sequence joins TRBV19 and TRBJ1-1, with TRBD1 matching over 9 bases. The CDR3 contains 15 residues. Unmatched junction bases numbered 5, after V lost 3 bases and J lost 3 bases. Germline loops: CDR1 LNHDA, CDR2 SQIVND (reference sequence). This CDR3 reads CASSMGTGQYTEAFF. The covered CDR3 bases are TGTGCCAGTAGTATGGGGACAGGGCAATACACTGAA.

Note on this clone: The CDR3 goes on 3 residues after the read ends, and that part is filled in from the germline J gene. This chain joins TRBV19 and TRBJ2-1; 8 bases fit TRBD2. With V trimmed by 7 bases and J by 3 bases, 8 bases remained unmatched. CDR3 length: 15 amino acids. Germline CDR1 reads LNHDA; CDR2 reads SQIVND (reference sequence). Partial CDR3 DNA: TGTGCCAGTATTACTAGCGGCGAAGGCTACAATGAG. Amino acid sequence: CASITSGEGYNE. The full CDR3 protein is CASITSGEGYNEQFF.

Notes on this clone: The read gets to within 3 residues of the CDR3 end, and the germline J gene fills in the rest. The rearrangement links TRBV7-7 to TRBJ1-3; no firm D call. V lost 2 bases and J 0 bases, leaving 8 bases between the germline ends. The CDR3 spans 15 residues. Germline CDR1 reads SSHAT; CDR2 reads FNYEAQ (reference sequence). CDR3 loop: CASSLSVSSGNTIYF. The DNA read from the CDR3 is TGTGCCAGCAGCTTATCCGTCAGCTCTGGAAACACC.

As for this clone: The read finishes 3 residues shy of the CDR3 end, and the germline J gene is used to complete it. The chain joins TRBV7-9 to TRBJ2-1; D might be TRBD2 (5 bases). The V end lost 5 bases, the J end lost 8 bases, and 13 bases lay between the germline ends. This CDR3 has 13 residues. Germline assignment: CDR1 SEHNR and CDR2 FQNEAQ (reference sequence). This chain's CDR3 is CASSQELEDEQFF. Partial CDR3 DNA: TGTGCCAGCAGCCAAGAACTAGAGGATGAG.

To note about this clone: The read is 3 residues too short to cover the CDR3 end, so that end is filled in from the germline J gene. V usage is TRBV4-1 and J usage is TRBJ2-3; 8 bases fit TRBD2. Germline values: CDR1 MGHRA, CDR2 YSYEKL. This CDR3 region has 15 residues. V shed 7 bases and J 0 bases; nucleotides not matched to a gene: 6. The sequenced CDR3 bases are TGCGCCAGCACCCTTAGCGGGACTAGCACAGATACG. Its translation: CASTLSGTSTDT. In full, the CDR3 reads CASTLSGTSTDTQYF.

As to this clone: The CDR3 end is not reached by the read, which stops 3 residues before it; the germline J gene fills it in. The J gene is TRBJ2-3, the V gene TRBV20-1, with TRBD2 matching 12 bases. The germline gives CDR1 DFQATT, CDR2 SNEGSKA (reference sequence). V was pared by 1 base and J by 0 bases, with 8 bases of the junction left unmatched. This CDR3 is 18 amino acids long. The CDR3 is CSARGSGLAGISTDTQYF. The CDR3 bases that were read are TGCAGTGCTAGAGGCTCGGGACTAGCGGGTATTAGCACAGATACG.

With respect to this clone: The CDR3 end falls 3 residues outside the read, so it is completed with the germline J gene. J is TRBJ2-3 and V is TRBV4-2; 8 bases fit TRBD2. With V trimmed by 4 bases and J by 6 bases, 12 bases remained unmatched. The germline V gene encodes CDR1 LGHNA and CDR2 YNFKEQ. CDR3 size: 16 residues. The CDR3 spells CASSPRGSGVRDTQYF. The sequenced CDR3 bases are TGTGCCAGCAGCCCTCGAGGTAGCGGGGTTCGTGATACG.

Comment on this clone: The read comes to an end 3 residues before the CDR3 does, leaving the germline J gene to fill in the end. The chain carries TRBV5-1 and TRBJ1-1; a weak D match, TRBD1 (6 bases). The V end lost 0 bases, the J end lost 0 bases, and 15 bases lay between the germline ends. The CDR3 covers 17 residues. CDR1 SGHRS and CDR2 YFSETQ come from the germline V gene. CDR3: CASSLDPAGVMNTEAFF. The CDR3 DNA, read in part, is TGCGCCAGCAGCTTGGACCCTGCAGGGGTTATGAACACTGAA.

Note on this clone: The read comes to an end 3 residues before the CDR3 does, leaving the germline J gene to fill in the end. The rearrangement links TRBV19 to TRBJ2-1, with TRBD1 as a possible D gene (5 bases). The CDR3 is 15 amino acids. Germline-derived CDR1 and CDR2 are LNHDA and SQIVND (reference sequence). V was trimmed by 7 bases and J by 0 bases, leaving 13 bases between them. CDR3 bases read: TGTGCCAGTACCCGAGACAGCATCTCCTACAATGAG. Its protein product is CASTRDSISYNE. The whole CDR3 region reads CASTRDSISYNEQFF.

The CDR3 loop is CASSLRGFNYGYTF. The CDR3 bases that were read are TGTGCCAGCAGCCTCAGGGGGTTTAACTATGGC. The chain uses TRBV28 and TRBJ1-2; 7 nucleotides agree with TRBD1. The DNA ends 3 residues before the CDR3 does, and the rest of the CDR3 is filled in from the germline J gene. V lost 6 bases to trimming and J lost 1 base; unmatched junction nucleotides: 5. Germline-derived CDR1 and CDR2 are MDHEN and SYDVKM. CDR3 size: 14 residues.

Remarks on this clone: The read gets to within 3 residues of the CDR3 end, and the germline J gene fills in the rest. This rearrangement joins TRBV19 to TRBJ1-5; the D gene is possibly TRBD1 (5 bases). Between the trimmed V and J ends, which lost 0 bases and 9 bases, there was a span of 6 bases. The length of the CDR3 is 12 residues. CDR1 LNHDA and CDR2 SQIVND come from the germline V gene (reference sequence). This CDR3 is CASSIDGGPQHF. The CDR3 DNA, read in part, is TGTGCCAGTAGTATAGACGGGGGGCCC.

A word on this clone: Read data end 3 residues before the CDR3 end; the end is taken from the germline J gene. The chain is built from TRBV30 and TRBJ2-7; 13 bases map to TRBD2. There are 14 residues in the CDR3. J gave up 6 bases and V 1 base, and 3 bases lay outside the gene matches. The germline V gene has CDR1 GTSNPN and CDR2 SVGIG (reference sequence). Partial CDR3 DNA: TGTGCCTGGAGTGAAGGGACTAGCGGGACCGAG. Amino acids: CAWSEGTSGTE. The entire CDR3 sequence reads CAWSEGTSGTEQYF.

As to this clone: The CDR3 end lies 3 residues beyond the end of the read and is filled in from the germline J gene. The chain recombines TRBV20-1 with TRBJ2-1, with 10 bases that match TRBD2. J gave up 3 bases and V 5 bases, and 16 bases lay outside the gene matches. The CDR3 is 18 amino acids. Germline V gene sequence: CDR1 DFQATT, CDR2 SNEGSKA (reference sequence). The CDR3 is CSAPAPSGRYLYYNEQFF. Partial CDR3 DNA: TGCAGTGCTCCGGCCCCTAGCGGGAGATATTTATACTACAATGAG.

To note about this clone: With the read ending 3 residues before the CDR3 end, the germline J gene is used to fill in that end. J is TRBJ2-3 and V is TRBV10-1; 8 bases fit TRBD2. Germline V gene data show CDR1 as WNHNN and CDR2 as SYGVQD (reference sequence). The CDR3 contains 17 residues. V lost 4 bases and J lost 0; bases outside the gene matches: 9. CDR3 sequence reads: CASSAKRGISSTDTQYF. The sequenced part of the CDR3 DNA is TGCGCCAGCAGTGCAAAGCGGGGGATTTCTAGCACAGATACG.

Of note for this clone: The read gets to within 3 residues of the CDR3 end, and the germline J gene fills in the rest. This chain links TRBV5-1 with TRBJ1-3, with 10 nucleotides matching TRBD1. V lost 1 base, J lost 2 bases, and 3 bases stayed unmatched. The CDR3 spans 16 residues. In germline, CDR1 is SGHRS, CDR2 YFSETQ. Partial CDR3 DNA: TGCGCCAGCAGCTTGTCGGGGACAGGGGCTGGAAACACC. It translates to CASSLSGTGAGNT. The entire CDR3 protein is CASSLSGTGAGNTIYF. The full variable domain, in which reference TRBV5-1 and TRBJ1-3 provide the parts outside the CDR3, is KAGVTQTPRYLIKTRGQQVTLSCSPISGHRSVSWYQQTPGQGLQFLFEYFSETQRNKGNFPGRFSGRQFSNSRSEMNVSTLELGDSALYLCASSLSGTGAGNTIYFGEGSWLTVV.

As for this clone: The missing CDR3 end, 3 residues past where the read stops, is filled in from the germline J gene. The rearrangement joins TRBV5-6 to TRBJ2-7; possible D gene TRBD1, 5 bases. Between the trimmed V and J ends, which lost 0 bases and 5 bases, there was a span of 12 bases. The germline V gene encodes CDR1 SGHDT and CDR2 YYEEEE. CDR3 length: 14 residues. The CDR3 sequence is CASSLGQRPNEQYF. The CDR3 bases that were read are TGTGCCAGCAGCTTGGGACAGCGCCCTAACGAG.

A remark on this clone: The read gets to within 3 residues of the CDR3 end, and the germline J gene fills in the rest. The rearrangement joins TRBV5-1 to TRBJ2-2; 13 nucleotides match TRBD2. V was pared by 2 bases and J by 3 bases, with 1 base of the junction left unmatched. The germline gives CDR1 SGHRS, CDR2 YFSETQ. The CDR3 covers 16 residues. The covered CDR3 bases are TGCGCCAGCAGCTTCGGACTAGCGGGAGACACCGGGGAG. It is translated as CASSFGLAGDTGE. The entire CDR3 is CASSFGLAGDTGELFF.

Comments on this clone: The CDR3 extends 3 residues past the end of the read, so its final part is completed from the germline J gene. The V call is TRBV20-1, the J call TRBJ2-5; weak D call: TRBD2 (6 bases). Trimming took 8 bases from V and 5 from J, leaving 21 bases between them. The CDR3 covers 14 residues. Germline assignment: CDR1 DFQATT and CDR2 SNEGSKA (reference sequence). The CDR3 loop reads CSTKSRDSQETQYF. The CDR3 DNA, read in part, is TGCAGTACAAAGTCCCGGGACTCTCAGGAGACC.

Concerning this clone itself: The DNA ends 3 residues before the CDR3 does, and the rest of the CDR3 is filled in from the germline J gene. The V gene is TRBV29-1, the J gene TRBJ1-2; D is ambiguous. Germline lookup yields CDR1 SQVTM and CDR2 ANQGSEA. V lost 7 bases, J lost 6 bases, and 18 bases lay in between. This CDR3 region has 13 residues. CDR3 bases read: TGCAGCGCGGACGGGAGTGGCGGGGATGGC. Protein product: CSADGSGGDG. The full CDR3 sequence reads CSADGSGGDGYTF.

In the case of this clone: The read falls 3 residues short of the CDR3 end, and the missing part is taken from the germline J gene. This sequence joins TRBV9 and TRBJ2-2, with TRBD1 matching 7 bases. V lost 3 bases to trimming and J lost 6 bases; unmatched junction nucleotides: 5. The V gene's germline CDR1 is SGDLS and CDR2 YYNGEE. The length of the CDR3 is 14 residues. The sequenced CDR3 bases are TGTGCCAGCAGCGAACTACAGGGGTCCGGGGAG. Amino acid sequence: CASSELQGSGE. The full CDR3 reads CASSELQGSGELFF.

The CDR3 loop is CASLDRDRYEQYF. CDR3 bases read: TGTGCCAGCCTCGACAGGGACCGCTACGAG. The V call is TRBV2, the J call TRBJ2-7; 7 bases align to TRBD1. The read finishes 3 residues shy of the CDR3 end, and the germline J gene is used to complete it. Germline loops: CDR1 SNHLY, CDR2 FYNNEI. V was clipped by 8 bases and J by 3 bases; unmatched bases: 7. The CDR3 length is 13 residues.

Notes on this clone: The read terminates 3 residues before the CDR3 end, so the remaining end is supplied by the germline J gene. The V and J genes are TRBV4-1 and TRBJ1-2, with TRBD1 matching 8 bases. The germline gives CDR1 MGHRA, CDR2 YSYEKL. This CDR3 spans 18 amino acids. V was pared by 5 bases and J by 3 bases, with 17 bases of the junction left unmatched. Incomplete CDR3 DNA: TGCGCCAGCAGCTACAACCTTGGACAGGGAGAAGAACACTATGGC. Its protein product is CASSYNLGQGEEHYG. The whole CDR3 protein is CASSYNLGQGEEHYGYTF.

For this clone: The read falls 3 residues short of the CDR3 end, and the missing part is taken from the germline J gene. The chain recombines TRBV19 with TRBJ1-4; tentative D call: TRBD1 (6 bases). CDR1 is LNHDA, CDR2 SQIVND, per germline (reference sequence). This CDR3 spans 14 amino acids. V was trimmed by 0 bases and J by 8 bases, leaving 10 bases between them. Here the CDR3 reads CASSIDRGEEKLFF. CDR3 bases read: TGTGCCAGTAGTATAGACAGGGGAGAGGAAAAA. Drawing the rest from reference TRBV19 and TRBJ1-4, the complete variable domain is DGGITQSPKYLFRKEGQNVTLSCEQNLNHDAMYWYRQDPGQGLRLIYYSQIVNDFQKGDIAEGYSVSREKKESFPLTVTSAQKNPTAFYLCASSIDRGEEKLFFGSGTQLSVL.

Note on this clone: The read ends 3 residues early relative to the CDR3; the germline J gene fills the gap. This chain joins TRBV7-9 and TRBJ2-1, with D possibly matching TRBD1 (6 bases). Germline V CDR1 and CDR2: SEHNR, FQNEAQ (reference sequence). V was trimmed by 4 bases and J by 8 bases, leaving 12 bases between them. The CDR3 spans 13 residues. Partial CDR3 DNA: TGTGCCAGCAGCTCTCAGGGGTGGGATGAG. This sequence encodes CASSSQGWDE. The CDR3 as a whole reads CASSSQGWDEQFF. Combining the CDR3 with reference TRBV7-9 and TRBJ2-1 gives the whole variable domain DTGVSQNPRHKITKRGQNVTFRCDPISEHNRLYWYRQTLGQGPEFLTYFQNEAQLEKSRLLSDRFSAERPKGSFSTLEIQRTEQGDSAMYLCASSSQGWDEQFFGPGTRLTVL.

The part of the CDR3 DNA that was read is TGCAGCGTTGATCAATTAGCGGGAGGTACAGATACG. Its translation: CSVDQLAGGTDT. The entire CDR3 sequence reads CSVDQLAGGTDTQYF. The chain recombines TRBV29-1 with TRBJ2-3, with 10 bases that match TRBD2. The DNA ends 3 residues before the CDR3 does, and the rest of the CDR3 is filled in from the germline J gene. After removal of 3 bases from V and 3 bases from J, the junction contained 6 bases not matched to a gene. This CDR3 spans 15 amino acids. Germline V lookup: CDR1 SQVTM, CDR2 ANQGSEA.

A word on this clone: The read terminates 3 residues ahead of where the CDR3 ends, so the germline J gene completes it. The chain couples TRBV20-1 to TRBJ2-7; D is uncertain. This CDR3 comprises 13 residues. Germline V gene lookup returns CDR1 DFQATT and CDR2 SNEGSKA (reference sequence). The V gene lost 0 bases and the J gene lost 1 base, with 7 bases spanning the gap. The CDR3 region is CSARDPDSYEQYF. The CDR3 DNA, read in part, is TGCAGTGCTAGAGATCCAGATTCCTACGAG.